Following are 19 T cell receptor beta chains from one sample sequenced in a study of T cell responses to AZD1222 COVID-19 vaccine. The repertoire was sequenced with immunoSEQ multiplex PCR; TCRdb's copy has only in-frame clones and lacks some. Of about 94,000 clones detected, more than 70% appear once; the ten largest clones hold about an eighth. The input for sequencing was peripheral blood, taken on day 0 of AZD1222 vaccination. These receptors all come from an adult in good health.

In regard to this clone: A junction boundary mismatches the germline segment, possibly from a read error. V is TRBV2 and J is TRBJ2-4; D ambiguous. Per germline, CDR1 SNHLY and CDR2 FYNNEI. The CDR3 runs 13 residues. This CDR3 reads CASSEALQGFKDF. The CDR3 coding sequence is TGTGCCAGCAGTGAAGCGCTTCAAGGGTTCAAGGACTTC.

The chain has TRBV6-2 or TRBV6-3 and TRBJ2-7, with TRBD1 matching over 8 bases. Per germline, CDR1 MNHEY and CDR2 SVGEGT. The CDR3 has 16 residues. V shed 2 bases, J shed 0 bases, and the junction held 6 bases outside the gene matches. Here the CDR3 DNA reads TGTGCCAGCAGTTACGAAACAGGGGGGAGCTCCTACGAGCAGTACTTC. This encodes CASSYETGGSSYEQYF.

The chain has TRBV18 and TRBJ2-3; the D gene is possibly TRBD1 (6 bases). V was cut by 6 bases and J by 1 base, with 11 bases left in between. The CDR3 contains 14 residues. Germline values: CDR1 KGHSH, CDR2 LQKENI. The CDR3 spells CASSREGGTDTQYF. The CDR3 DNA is TGTGCCAGCTCCCGAGAGGGGGGCACAGATACGCAGTATTTT. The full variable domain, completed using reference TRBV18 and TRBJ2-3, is NAGVMQNPRHLVRRRGQEARLRCSPMKGHSHVYWYRQLPEEGLKFMVYLQKENIIDESGMPKERFSAEFPKEGPSILRIQQVVRGDSAAYFCASSREGGTDTQYFGPGTRLTVL.

CDR3 region: CASSSQDTDLKLFF. CDR3 sequence (DNA): TGTGCCAGCAGTAGCCAGGACACGGACCTAAAACTGTTTTTT. The chain recombines TRBV28 with TRBJ1-4, with D possibly being TRBD1 (5 bases). Germline CDR1 is MDHEN and CDR2 is SYDVKM. Trimming took off 5 bases at V and 10 bases at J, with 17 bases between the two ends. CDR3 length: 14 residues.

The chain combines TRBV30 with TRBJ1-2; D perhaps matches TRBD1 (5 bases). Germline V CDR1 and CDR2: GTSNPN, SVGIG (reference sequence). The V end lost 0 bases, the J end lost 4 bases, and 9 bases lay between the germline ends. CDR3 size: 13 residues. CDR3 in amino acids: CAWSVHGGYGYTF. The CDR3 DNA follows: TGTGCCTGGAGTGTACACGGGGGCTATGGCTACACCTTC.

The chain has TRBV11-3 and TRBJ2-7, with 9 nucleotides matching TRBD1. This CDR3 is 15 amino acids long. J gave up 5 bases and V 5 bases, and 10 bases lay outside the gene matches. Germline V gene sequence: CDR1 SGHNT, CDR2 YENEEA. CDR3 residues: CASSAGTGSFDEQYF. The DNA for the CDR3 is TGTGCCAGCAGCGCCGGGACAGGGAGTTTCGACGAGCAGTACTTC.

CDR3 region: CASSLARGPLRSNQPQHF. The CDR3 DNA reads as TGTGCCAGCAGCTTGGCCCGGGGACCCCTTAGGAGCAATCAGCCCCAGCATTTT. The chain uses TRBV5-6 and TRBJ1-5; weak D call: TRBD1 (5 bases). Trimming shortened V by 0 bases and J by 1 base, and 17 bases separated the two germline ends. Germline loops: CDR1 SGHDT, CDR2 YYEEEE. This CDR3 spans 18 amino acids.

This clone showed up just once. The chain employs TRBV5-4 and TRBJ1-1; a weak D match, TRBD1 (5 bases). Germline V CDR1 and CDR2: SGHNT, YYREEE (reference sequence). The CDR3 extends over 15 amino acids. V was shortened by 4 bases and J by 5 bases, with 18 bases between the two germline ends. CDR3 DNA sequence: TGTGCCAGCAGCCCCCGACAGACAGTCGGGACTGAAGCTTTCTTT. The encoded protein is CASSPRQTVGTEAFF.

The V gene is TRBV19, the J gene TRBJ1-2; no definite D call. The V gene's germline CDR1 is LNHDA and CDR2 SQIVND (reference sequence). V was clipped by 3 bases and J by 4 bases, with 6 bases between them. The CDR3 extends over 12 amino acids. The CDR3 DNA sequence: TGTGCCAGTAGTATTGTAGGCTATGGCTACACCTTC. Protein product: CASSIVGYGYTF.

The CDR3 is CASTTLRGTEAFF. The CDR3 DNA reads TGTGCCAGCACTACATTAAGGGGGACTGAAGCTTTCTTT. The chain recombines TRBV3-1 (or the pseudogene TRBV3-2) with TRBJ1-1, with D maybe TRBD1 (6 bases). V was shortened by 7 bases and J by 5 bases, with 14 bases between the two germline ends. There are 13 residues in the CDR3. Germline lookup yields CDR1 LGHDT and CDR2 YNNKEL (reference sequence).

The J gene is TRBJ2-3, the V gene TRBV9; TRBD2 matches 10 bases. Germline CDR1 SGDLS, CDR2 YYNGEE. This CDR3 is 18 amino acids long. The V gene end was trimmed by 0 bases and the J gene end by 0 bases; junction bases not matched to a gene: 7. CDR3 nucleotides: TGTGCCAGCAGCGTAGCTCCTAGCGGGAGACCTAGCACAGATACGCAGTATTTT. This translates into CASSVAPSGRPSTDTQYF.

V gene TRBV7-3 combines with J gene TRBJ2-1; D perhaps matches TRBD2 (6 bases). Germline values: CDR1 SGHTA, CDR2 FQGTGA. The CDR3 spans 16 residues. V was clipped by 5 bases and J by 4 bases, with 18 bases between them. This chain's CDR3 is CASSLRLAGGYNEQFF. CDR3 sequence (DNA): TGTGCCAGCAGCCTTAGGCTAGCCGGGGGATACAATGAGCAGTTCTTC.

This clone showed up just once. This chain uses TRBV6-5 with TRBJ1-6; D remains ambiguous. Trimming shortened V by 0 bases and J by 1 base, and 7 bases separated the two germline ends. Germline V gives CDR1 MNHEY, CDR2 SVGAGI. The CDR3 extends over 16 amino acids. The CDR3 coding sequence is TGTGCCAGCAGTTACTCTCGGGGATCCTATAATTCACCCCTCCACTTT. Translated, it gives CASSYSRGSYNSPLHF.

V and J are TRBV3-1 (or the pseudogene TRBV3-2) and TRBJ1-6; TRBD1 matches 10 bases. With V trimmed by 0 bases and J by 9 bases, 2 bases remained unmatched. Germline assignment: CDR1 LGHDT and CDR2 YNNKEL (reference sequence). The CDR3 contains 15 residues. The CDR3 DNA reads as TGTGCCAGCAGCCAAGAAGACAGGGGGCCTTCACCCCTCCACTTT. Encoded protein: CASSQEDRGPSPLHF.

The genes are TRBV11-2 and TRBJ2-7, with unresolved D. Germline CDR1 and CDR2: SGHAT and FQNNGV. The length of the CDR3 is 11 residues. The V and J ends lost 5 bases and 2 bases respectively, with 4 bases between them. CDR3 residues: CASSRAYEQYF. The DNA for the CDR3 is TGTGCCAGCAGCCGGGCCTACGAGCAGTACTTC.

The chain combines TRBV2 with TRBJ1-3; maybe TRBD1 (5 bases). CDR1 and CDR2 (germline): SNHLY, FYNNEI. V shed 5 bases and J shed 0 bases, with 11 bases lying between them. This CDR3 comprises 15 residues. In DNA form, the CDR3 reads TGTGCCAGCAGTAGTGACAGACTCTCTGGAAACACCATATATTTT. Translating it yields CASSSDRLSGNTIYF.

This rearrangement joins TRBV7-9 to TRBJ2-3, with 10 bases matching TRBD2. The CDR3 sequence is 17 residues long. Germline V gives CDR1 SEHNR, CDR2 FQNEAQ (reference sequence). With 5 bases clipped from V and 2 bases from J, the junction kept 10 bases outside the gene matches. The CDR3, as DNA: TGTGCCAGCAGCCTTACGGCTAGCGGGGGATTCACAGATACGCAGTATTTT. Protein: CASSLTASGGFTDTQYF.

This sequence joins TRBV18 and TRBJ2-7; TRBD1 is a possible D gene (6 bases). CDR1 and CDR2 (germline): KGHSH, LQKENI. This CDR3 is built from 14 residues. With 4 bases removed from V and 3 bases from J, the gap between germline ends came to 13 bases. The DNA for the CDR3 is TGTGCCAGCTCACGAGACTCGGACAGCTACGAGCAGTACTTC. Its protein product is CASSRDSDSYEQYF.

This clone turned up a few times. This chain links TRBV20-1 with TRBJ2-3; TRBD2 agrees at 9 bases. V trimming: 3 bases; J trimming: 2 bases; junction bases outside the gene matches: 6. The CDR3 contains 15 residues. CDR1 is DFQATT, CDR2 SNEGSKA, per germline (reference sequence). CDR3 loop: CSASMPSGDTDTQYF. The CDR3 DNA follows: TGCAGTGCTAGTATGCCTAGCGGGGACACAGATACGCAGTATTTT.